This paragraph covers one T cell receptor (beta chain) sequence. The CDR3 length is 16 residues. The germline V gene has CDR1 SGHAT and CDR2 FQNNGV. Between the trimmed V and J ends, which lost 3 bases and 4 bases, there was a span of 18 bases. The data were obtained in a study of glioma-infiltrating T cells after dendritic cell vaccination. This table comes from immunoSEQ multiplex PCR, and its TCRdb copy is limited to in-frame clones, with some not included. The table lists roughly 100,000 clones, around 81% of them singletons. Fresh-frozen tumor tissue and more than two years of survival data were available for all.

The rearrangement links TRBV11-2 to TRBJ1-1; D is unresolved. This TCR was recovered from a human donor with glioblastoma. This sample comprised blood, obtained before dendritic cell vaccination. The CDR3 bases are TGTGCCAGCAGCTTTTGGCGGGGTCCTGTACCCACTGAAGCTTTCTTT. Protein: CASSFWRGPVPTEAFF.